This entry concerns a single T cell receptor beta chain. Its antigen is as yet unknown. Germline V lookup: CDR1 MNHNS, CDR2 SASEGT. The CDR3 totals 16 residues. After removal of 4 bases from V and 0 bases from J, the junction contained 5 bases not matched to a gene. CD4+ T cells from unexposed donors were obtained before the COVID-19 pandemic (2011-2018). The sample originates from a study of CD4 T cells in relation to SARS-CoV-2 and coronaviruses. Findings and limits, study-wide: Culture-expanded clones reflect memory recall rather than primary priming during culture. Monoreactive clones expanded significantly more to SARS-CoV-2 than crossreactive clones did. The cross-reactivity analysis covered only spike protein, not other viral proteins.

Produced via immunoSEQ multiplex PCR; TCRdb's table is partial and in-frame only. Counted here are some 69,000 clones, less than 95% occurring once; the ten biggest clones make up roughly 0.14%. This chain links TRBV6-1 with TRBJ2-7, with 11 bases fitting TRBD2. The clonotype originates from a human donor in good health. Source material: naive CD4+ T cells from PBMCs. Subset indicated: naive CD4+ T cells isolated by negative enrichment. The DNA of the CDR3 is TGTGCCAGCAGTGGAGGACTAGCGGGTATCTCCTACGAGCAGTACTTC. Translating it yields CASSGGLAGISYEQYF.